These T cell receptor beta chains were read from a single sample in a study of T cell repertoires in cytomegalovirus infection. These TCRs are of unknown antigen specificity. One entry per CDR3 protein results from TCRdb running MiXCR on the reads. The sample carries some 900,000 distinct CDR3 sequences, over 25% recorded once. The sequences come from cultured CD8+ T cells from PBMCs, collected from culture after CMV antigen stimulation. These receptors originate from a human donor in good health (CMV status not recorded). Some clones in this sample may be carry-over from other donors' samples. CDR3s include the opening cysteine and the closing phenylalanine or tryptophan. The D gene is left open where the match is weak. Not every row has a clone size; where given, it reads once, few, many or a size class.

TRBJ2-7	.	TRBV7-2	many	TGTGCCAGCAGCCCCAGCCTTAGCTCCTACGAGCAGTACTTC	CASSPSLSSYEQYF
TRBJ2-3	.	TRBV10-3	.	TGTGCCATCAGAACCCGGGACATAGGCACAGATACGCAGTATTTT	CAIRTRDIGTDTQYF
TRBJ2-1	.	TRBV6-5	.	TGTGCCAGCAGGAGTAGCAGCAGCCACAATGAGCAGTTCTTC	CASRSSSSHNEQFF
TRBJ2-3	.	TRBV7-9	.	TGTGCCAGCAGCCTGTGGGACAGCACAGATACGCAGTATTTT	CASSLWDSTDTQYF
TRBJ1-1	.	TRBV7-6	few	TGTGCCAGCAGTCCAGGACTGACGGGCACTGAAGCTTTCTTT	CASSPGLTGTEAFF
TRBJ2-1	TRBD1	TRBV6-1	.	TGTGCCAGCAGTGTAAGGGGGCAGAAGTACAATGAGCAGTTCTTC	CASSVRGQKYNEQFF
TRBJ1-2	TRBD1	TRBV5-4	few	TGTGCCAGCAGCCTGGGACAGGGGGTAGTGGAGGGCTACACCTTC	CASSLGQGVVEGYTF
TRBJ2-7	.	TRBV7-8	many	TGTGCCAGCAGCTATAAAGTCTACGAGCAGTACTTC	CASSYKVYEQYF
TRBJ1-2	.	TRBV19	once	TGTGCCAGTAGTAAGGGCACCACCGTCTATGGCTACACCTTC	CASSKGTTVYGYTF
TRBJ2-7	.	TRBV27	few	TGTGCCAGCGGGCTGCAAGGCGGGGGCCGTGGATACGAGCAGTACTTC	CASGLQGGGRGYEQYF
TRBJ2-2	TRBD2	TRBV19	.	TGTGCCAGTAAACCAAGCGGGGGGCGCACCGGGGAGCTGTTTTTT	CASKPSGGRTGELFF
TRBJ2-3	.	TRBV4-1	.	TGCGCCAGCAGCCAAGGAGCCATCCGCACAGATACGCAGTATTTT	CASSQGAIRTDTQYF
TRBJ2-1	TRBD2	TRBV6-6	many	TGTGCCAGCAGTTATTTAGCGGGGGATTTCTACAATGAGCAGTTCTTC	CASSYLAGDFYNEQFF
TRBJ2-1	TRBD1	TRBV27	few	TGTGCCAGCAGTCCCGGGACAGGGTGGAACAATGAGCAGTTCTTC	CASSPGTGWNNEQFF
TRBJ2-1	.	TRBV5-4	.	TGTGCCAGCAGCGGACTATCCATCCCAAGGGAGCAGTTCTTC	CASSGLSIPREQFF
TRBJ1-1	TRBD1	TRBV7-2	.	TGTGCCAGCAGCTTAATTGACAGGGGATCCCACGAAGCTTTCTTT	CASSLIDRGSHEAFF
TRBJ1-5	TRBD1	TRBV7-6	.	TGTGCCAGCAGCTTAGGCGGACAGGGGGGACGACAGCCCCAGCATTTT	CASSLGGQGGRQPQHF